This entry is about one TCR beta chain. This record comes from a study of blood T cell repertoires in COVID-19. Study in general: In each case, the material was cDNA or gDNA derived from T cells, B-cell-depleted T cells, or PBMCs.

V was clipped by 5 bases and J by 4 bases; unmatched bases: 6. Germline V gene lookup returns CDR1 SGHNT and CDR2 YYREEE (reference sequence). The CDR3 sequence is 15 residues long. The table came from immunoSEQ multiplex PCR; TCRdb's copy has only in-frame clones and leaves some out. The profile shows approximately 150,000 clones, roughly four fifths of them singletons. This clonotype originated in a man between 60 and 70 years old with active or convalescent COVID-19. Material: peripheral blood. The chain uses TRBV5-4 and TRBJ1-1, with 12 nucleotides matching TRBD1. The CDR3 DNA sequence: TGTGCCAGCAGACGGGACAGGGGGCCGGTCACTGAAGCTTTCTTT. Amino acid sequence: CASRRDRGPVTEAFF.